This paragraph covers one TCR beta chain sequence. This sample is drawn from a study of shared T cell receptors in the human thymus. The protocol was immunoSEQ multiplex PCR, while the TCRdb copy is restricted to in-frame clones and leaves out a portion. The sample has 500,000 to 550,000 clones, approximately 78% seen once. Germline V gene data show CDR1 as ENHRY and CDR2 as SYGVKD. The CDR3 runs 13 residues. V lost 6 bases to trimming and J lost 4 bases, with 10 bases between them. The sample also formed part of further work on human thymus T cells. From that paper: Healthy Finnish infants having corrective surgery for congenital heart defects served as donors. Thymus pieces cut out during corrective heart surgery were the tissue that was used. Thymic and blood repertoires seemed to favor certain V and J genes. Unrelated people showed highly overlapping thymic repertoires, related research reported.

The sequenced sample consisted of thymocytes. The sequence came from a boy in the first two years of life with a congenital heart defect. The V gene is TRBV10-3, the J gene TRBJ1-5; D may be TRBD1 (6 bases). The CDR3, as DNA: TGTGCCATCAGGTCTCAGGGGAATCAGCCCCAGCATTTT. It yields the protein CAIRSQGNQPQHF.